These 24 T cell receptor beta chains were all obtained from the same sample, sequenced in a study of cytomegalovirus exposure and HLA in healthy donors. A multiplex PCR was run with 60 Vbeta primers and 13 Jbeta primers. Generated by immunoSEQ multiplex PCR, the TCRdb table keeps only in-frame clones and is missing some. This table has around 60,000 clones, roughly 80% appearing once. The source material was PBMCs. Receptors originate from a middle-aged woman in good health and CMV-seropositive.

V and J are TRBV6-1 and TRBJ1-1; 8 nucleotides match TRBD1. The germline V gene has CDR1 MNHNS and CDR2 SASEGT. Trimming took 5 bases from V and 0 from J; bases not matched to a gene: 5. This CDR3 is built from 15 residues. CDR3 amino acids: CASSPRTGLNTEAFF. The CDR3 DNA sequence: TGTGCCAGCAGTCCTCGGACAGGGCTGAACACTGAAGCTTTCTTT.

The rearrangement joins TRBV7-6 to TRBJ1-5; D uncertain. Trimming removed 1 base from V and 3 bases from J, with 7 bases in between. This CDR3 spans 14 amino acids. Per germline, CDR1 SGHVS and CDR2 FNYEAQ. This CDR3 is CASSLGGNNQPQHF. CDR3 coding DNA: TGTGCCAGCAGCTTAGGAGGGAACAATCAGCCCCAGCATTTT.

The chain carries TRBV5-1 and TRBJ2-2; perhaps TRBD2 as D (6 bases). The germline V gene has CDR1 SGHRS and CDR2 YFSETQ. Trimming took 0 bases from V and 4 from J, leaving 16 bases between them. The CDR3 loop spans 17 amino acids. CDR3 protein: CASSLDALAPSTGELFF. In nucleotides, the CDR3 is TGCGCCAGCAGCTTGGATGCCCTAGCGCCTAGCACCGGGGAGCTGTTTTTT.

The chain recombines TRBV6-5 with TRBJ1-2; TRBD1 is a possible D gene (5 bases). From germline, CDR1 is MNHEY and CDR2 SVGAGI. This CDR3 spans 14 amino acids. The V gene lost 2 bases and the J gene lost 3 bases, with 10 bases spanning the gap. CDR3 DNA: TGTGCCAGCAGTTACGTGGGGCTGTACTATGGCTACACCTTC. This translates into CASSYVGLYYGYTF.

The table lists this clone with a few counts. This chain uses TRBV6-7 with TRBJ1-5; D gene unclear. Being an ORF, TRBV6-7 has a function that is uncertain. The CDR3 is 12 residues long. Trimming removed 0 bases at V and 7 bases at J, with 4 bases between. This CDR3 reads CASSYSSQPQHF. CDR3 coding DNA: TGTGCCAGCAGTTACTCGAGCCAGCCCCAGCATTTT.

This chain links TRBV10-3 with TRBJ2-6, with D maybe TRBD1 (6 bases). Germline V lookup: CDR1 ENHRY, CDR2 SYGVKD. V shed 10 bases and J shed 2 bases, with 15 bases lying between them. This CDR3 comprises 15 residues. CDR3 bases: TGTGCCACCCGAAACCAGGGGCCTGGGGCCAACGTCCTGACTTTC. Protein product: CATRNQGPGANVLTF.

The genes are TRBV6-5 and TRBJ2-3, with D perhaps matching TRBD1 (5 bases). Germline V gives CDR1 MNHEY, CDR2 SVGAGI. Trimming pared 2 bases from V and 6 bases from J, leaving 18 bases between. The CDR3 has 16 residues. CDR3 DNA: TGTGCCAGCAGTTACGGCAGGGTGGGCACTCCGGATACGCAGTATTTT. As protein: CASSYGRVGTPDTQYF.

The V gene is TRBV27, the J gene TRBJ1-4; D unresolved. This CDR3 has 17 amino acids. Trimming left V 5 bases short and J 1 base short, with 17 bases between. Germline CDR1 and CDR2: MNHEY and SMNVEV (reference sequence). The CDR3 coding sequence is TGTGCCAGCAGTCCCAAAAGGGTGGAGGTAACTAATGAAAAACTGTTTTTT. It codes for CASSPKRVEVTNEKLFF.

V and J are TRBV30 and TRBJ1-5, with 8 bases matching TRBD1. The CDR3 totals 15 residues. V shed 0 bases and J 5 bases; nucleotides not matched to a gene: 6. CDR1 GTSNPN and CDR2 SVGIG come from the germline V gene (reference sequence). As DNA, the CDR3 is TGTGCCTGGAGTGTTAGGCAGGGGGCGGATCAGCCCCAGCATTTT. Translation gives CAWSVRQGADQPQHF.

The V call is TRBV5-6, the J call TRBJ2-1; D may be TRBD1 (6 bases). The CDR3 totals 15 residues. Germline lookup yields CDR1 SGHDT and CDR2 YYEEEE. V lost 0 bases to trimming and J lost 3 bases, with 10 bases between them. CDR3: CASSLGGGFYNEQFF. DNA of the CDR3: TGTGCCAGCAGCTTGGGAGGGGGTTTCTACAATGAGCAGTTCTTC. The whole variable domain, filled in from reference TRBV5-6 and TRBJ2-1, reads DAGVTQSPTHLIKTRGQQVTLRCSPKSGHDTVSWYQQALGQGPQFIFQYYEEEERQRGNFPDRFSGHQFPNYSSELNVNALLLGDSALYLCASSLGGGFYNEQFFGPGTRLTVL.

The V call is TRBV28, the J call TRBJ1-1, with 7 nucleotides matching TRBD1. This CDR3 is built from 13 residues. Trimming took 8 bases from V and 5 from J; bases not matched to a gene: 8. Germline assignment: CDR1 MDHEN and CDR2 SYDVKM. Written as DNA, the CDR3 is TGTGCCAGCGACCAACAGGGGAGGACTGAAGCTTTCTTT. Residues: CASDQQGRTEAFF.

V and J are TRBV13 and TRBJ2-3, with TRBD2 identical over 8 bases. CDR1 and CDR2 (germline): PRHDT, FYEKMQ (reference sequence). CDR3 length: 14 residues. With V trimmed by 8 bases and J by 1 base, 5 bases remained unmatched. The CDR3 protein is CASFGGAGTDTQYF. The CDR3 DNA reads TGTGCCAGCTTCGGGGGGGCGGGCACAGATACGCAGTATTTT.

This clone was seen a few times. This chain connects TRBV5-8 to TRBJ2-1; 8 bases map to TRBD1. Germline CDR1 SGHTS, CDR2 YDEGEE. The CDR3 contains 15 residues. Unmatched junction bases numbered 4, after V lost 5 bases and J lost 0 bases. In nucleotides, the CDR3 is TGTGCCAGCAGACTAGACAGGGGCTCCTACAATGAGCAGTTCTTC. Translated: CASRLDRGSYNEQFF. The full variable domain, in which reference TRBV5-8 and TRBJ2-1 provide the parts outside the CDR3, is EAGVTQSPTHLIKTRGQQATLRCSPISGHTSVYWYQQALGLGLQFLLWYDEGEERNRGNFPPRFSGRQFPNYSSELNVNALELEDSALYLCASRLDRGSYNEQFFGPGTRLTVL.

The V and J genes are TRBV29-1 and TRBJ1-1, with D tentatively TRBD1 (6 bases). Trimming stripped 7 bases from V and 2 bases from J, with 14 bases between. Germline V gene lookup returns CDR1 SQVTM and CDR2 ANQGSEA. CDR3 length: 13 amino acids. The CDR3 DNA is TGCAGCGCCGCGACAGGAGGTAACACTGAAGCTTTCTTT. It translates to CSAATGGNTEAFF.

The chain has TRBV7-9 and TRBJ2-3, with 13 bases that match TRBD2. The CDR3 is 16 amino acids. V shed 4 bases and J 5 bases; nucleotides not matched to a gene: 6. Germline V gives CDR1 SEHNR, CDR2 FQNEAQ (reference sequence). CDR3 residues: CASSSILAGGRDTQYF. The CDR3 bases are TGTGCCAGCAGCTCTATACTAGCGGGGGGGCGAGATACGCAGTATTTT. The whole variable domain, remainder taken from reference TRBV7-9 and TRBJ2-3, is DTGVSQNPRHKITKRGQNVTFRCDPISEHNRLYWYRQTLGQGPEFLTYFQNEAQLEKSRLLSDRFSAERPKGSFSTLEIQRTEQGDSAMYLCASSSILAGGRDTQYFGPGTRLTVL.

This clone was counted a single time. This chain uses TRBV5-1 with TRBJ2-7; 9 nucleotides match TRBD1. Germline-derived CDR1 and CDR2 are SGHRS and YFSETQ. Trimming removed 4 bases from V and 3 bases from J; junction bases left unmatched: 5. The CDR3 spans 14 residues. The CDR3 loop is CASSHGQGNYEQYF. In DNA form, the CDR3 reads TGCGCCAGCAGCCATGGACAGGGGAACTACGAGCAGTACTTC.

The CDR3 is CASSESGTGGYEQYF. CDR3 coding DNA: TGTGCCAGCAGTGAATCCGGGACAGGGGGCTACGAGCAGTACTTC. V usage is TRBV6-1 and J usage is TRBJ2-7, with 11 bases fitting TRBD1. CDR1 is MNHNS, CDR2 SASEGT, per germline. The J segment lost 3 bases and the V segment lost 2 bases, leaving 3 bases of the junction unmatched. This CDR3 has 15 residues.

The rearrangement links TRBV28 to TRBJ1-1; D gene ambiguous. CDR1 and CDR2 from the germline V gene are MDHEN and SYDVKM. V was clipped by 6 bases and J by 1 base, with 9 bases between them. The CDR3 spans 13 residues. This chain's CDR3 is CASSPAWNTEAFF. In DNA form, the CDR3 reads TGTGCCAGCAGCCCCGCGTGGAACACTGAAGCTTTCTTT. The full variable domain, its missing parts supplied by reference TRBV28 and TRBJ1-1, is DVKVTQSSRYLVKRTGEKVFLECVQDMDHENMFWYRQDPGLGLRLIYFSYDVKMKEKGDIPEGYSVSREKKERFSLILESASTNQTSMYLCASSPAWNTEAFFGQGTRLTVV.

This chain connects TRBV5-1 to TRBJ1-1; 8 nucleotides match TRBD1. Germline CDR1 and CDR2: SGHRS and YFSETQ. The ends lost 2 bases at V and 4 bases at J; junction bases unmatched: 7. The CDR3 covers 15 residues. The CDR3, as DNA: TGCGCCAGCAGCTTAGACGGACAGGGAGGCACTGAAGCTTTCTTT. Protein product: CASSLDGQGGTEAFF.

In nucleotides, the CDR3 is TGTGCCAGCACGGTAGGCGGGGGCGGGGACGAGCAGTACTTC. Translating it yields CASTVGGGGDEQYF. This chain uses TRBV6-1 with TRBJ2-7; D might be TRBD2 (7 bases). V gave up 7 bases and J gave up 5 bases, with 18 bases separating them. Germline V CDR1 and CDR2: MNHNS, SASEGT. The CDR3 is 14 residues long.

The genes are TRBV7-8 and TRBJ2-3; 7 nucleotides agree with TRBD1. The length of the CDR3 is 14 residues. Trimming cost V 5 bases and J 7 bases; bases outside gene matches: 9. Germline V gene lookup returns CDR1 SGHVS and CDR2 FQNEAQ. CDR3 amino acids: CASSPGDSTNTQYF. CDR3 nucleotides: TGTGCCAGCAGCCCTGGGGACAGTACAAATACGCAGTATTTT.

V usage is TRBV30 and J usage is TRBJ1-1; possible D gene TRBD1, 6 bases. The ends were cut back, 0 bases at V and 5 bases at J, with 31 bases in the middle. The germline V gene encodes CDR1 GTSNPN and CDR2 SVGIG (reference sequence). There are 20 residues in the CDR3. The CDR3 DNA reads as TGTGCCTGGAGTGTTATACCGGGGATGTACGCGCGATTCACAGGGACTGAAGCTTTCTTT. This encodes CAWSVIPGMYARFTGTEAFF.

The chain couples TRBV19 to TRBJ1-5; 9 bases match TRBD1. CDR1 and CDR2 (germline): LNHDA, SQIVND (reference sequence). Trimming cost V 5 bases and J 6 bases; bases outside gene matches: 5. CDR3 length equals 14 residues. The CDR3 DNA sequence: TGTGCCAGTAGTCAGGGACAGGGAGGTCAGCCCCAGCATTTT. Translated: CASSQGQGGQPQHF.

The V call is TRBV11-2, the J call TRBJ1-2; no definite D call. This CDR3 comprises 14 residues. CDR1 SGHAT and CDR2 FQNNGV come from the germline V gene. V lost 1 base and J lost 4, with 10 bases in between. CDR3 DNA sequence: TGTGCCAGCAGCTTAGGGGCTTCCTTCTATGGCTACACCTTC. This translates into CASSLGASFYGYTF.